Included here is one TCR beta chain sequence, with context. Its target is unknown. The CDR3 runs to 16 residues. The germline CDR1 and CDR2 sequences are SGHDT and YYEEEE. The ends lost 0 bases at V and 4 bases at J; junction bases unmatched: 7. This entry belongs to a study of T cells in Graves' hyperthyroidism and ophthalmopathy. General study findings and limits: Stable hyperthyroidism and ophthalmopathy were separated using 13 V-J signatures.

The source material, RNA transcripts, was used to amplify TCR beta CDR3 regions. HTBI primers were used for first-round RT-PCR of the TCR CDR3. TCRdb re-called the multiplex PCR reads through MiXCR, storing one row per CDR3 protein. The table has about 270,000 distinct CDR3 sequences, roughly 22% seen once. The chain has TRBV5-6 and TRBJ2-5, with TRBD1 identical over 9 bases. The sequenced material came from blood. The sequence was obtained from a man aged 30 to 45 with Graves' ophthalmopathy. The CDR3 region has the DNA TGTGCCAGCAGCTTGGAGGGACAGGGAGTGTCAGAGACCCAGTACTTC. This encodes CASSLEGQGVSETQYF.